The 10 T cell receptor beta chains given below trace back to one sample, sequenced in a study of blood T cell dynamics during melanoma immunotherapy. Libraries were prepared by immunoSEQ multiplex PCR; TCRdb keeps only in-frame clonotypes and omits some of them. The repertoire holds more than 8,500 clones, with just over 85% as singletons. As for time point: pre-treatment baseline. The sequences come from blood, collected from a patient treated with checkpoint blockade. These receptor sequences come from a human donor with melanoma.

The rearrangement uses TRBV5-1 and TRBJ2-1; TRBD2 aligns across 9 bases. The CDR3 has 14 amino acids. CDR1 and CDR2 (germline): SGHRS, YFSETQ. With 2 bases clipped from V and 6 bases from J, the junction kept 3 bases outside the gene matches. The CDR3 DNA reads TGCGCCAGCAGCTTCTCGCGGGGGGGCAATGAGCAGTTCTTC. The encoded protein is CASSFSRGGNEQFF.

V usage is TRBV9 and J usage is TRBJ2-3; D gene unclear. The V and J ends lost 9 bases and 1 base respectively, with 12 bases between them. Per germline, CDR1 SGDLS and CDR2 YYNGEE. The CDR3 totals 13 residues. CDR3 DNA sequence: TGTGCCACCTCCCCACGTGGCACAGATACGCAGTATTTT. This encodes CATSPRGTDTQYF.

The chain is built from TRBV28 and TRBJ1-6, with 7 bases identical to TRBD1. J was trimmed by 9 bases and V by 6 bases; bases with no gene match: 11. This CDR3 comprises 15 residues. The germline V gene has CDR1 MDHEN and CDR2 SYDVKM. The CDR3 loop reads CASRRDSSFSSPLHF. The CDR3 DNA reads TGTGCCAGCAGACGGGACAGTTCTTTCAGTTCACCCCTCCACTTT.

This chain uses TRBV11-2 with TRBJ1-6, with 7 bases aligning to TRBD1. This CDR3 is 15 amino acids long. Germline trimming cut 2 bases from V and 7 bases from J; bases unmatched to any gene: 5. CDR1 and CDR2 from the germline V gene are SGHAT and FQNNGV. The CDR3 sequence is CASSLRQGGNSPLHF. The CDR3 nucleotides are TGTGCCAGCAGCTTACGACAGGGCGGGAATTCACCCCTCCACTTT.

The rearrangement links TRBV10-3 to TRBJ1-5; D uncertain. V lost 1 base to trimming and J lost 7 bases, with 11 bases between them. CDR3 size: 14 residues. Per the germline V gene, CDR1 is ENHRY and CDR2 is SYGVKD. The CDR3 DNA reads TGTGCCATCAGTGAGTTGGAGGGCGGGCAGCCCCAGCATTTT. Amino acid sequence: CAISELEGGQPQHF.

This clone has only one observation. J is TRBJ1-2 and V is TRBV20-1; no clear D. This CDR3 is 11 amino acids long. Germline V gene data show CDR1 as DFQATT and CDR2 as SNEGSKA (reference sequence). Between the trimmed V and J ends, which lost 7 bases and 4 bases, there was a span of 10 bases. As DNA, the CDR3 is TGCAGTGAACTGAGGAGCTATGGCTACACCTTC. Amino acids: CSELRSYGYTF.

The chain recombines TRBV9 with TRBJ2-1; 10 nucleotides align to TRBD2. The germline CDR1 and CDR2 sequences are SGDLS and YYNGEE. The V segment lost 4 bases and the J segment 2 bases; nucleotides outside the gene matches: 6. The CDR3 covers 16 residues. CDR3 DNA: TGTGCCAGCAGCACCTACGGGACTAGCGCCTACAATGAGCAGTTCTTC. Residues: CASSTYGTSAYNEQFF.

This sequence joins TRBV5-1 and TRBJ1-3; no firm D call. Trimming shortened V by 4 bases and J by 8 bases, and 19 bases separated the two germline ends. Germline assignment: CDR1 SGHRS and CDR2 YFSETQ. There are 15 residues in the CDR3. CDR3 sequence (DNA): TGCGCCAGCAGCCCGGAACTCGGGAATTTCGACACCATATATTTT. Amino acid sequence: CASSPELGNFDTIYF.

This chain links TRBV30 with TRBJ1-2, with D unclear. This CDR3 comprises 11 residues. From germline, CDR1 is GTSNPN and CDR2 SVGIG (reference sequence). Trimming took 6 bases from V and 7 from J, leaving 12 bases between them. The CDR3, as DNA: TGTGCCTGCTTCACGCCCGGTGGCTACACCTTC. It codes for CACFTPGGYTF. Full variable domain (rest looked up from reference TRBV30 and TRBJ1-2): SQTIHQWPATLVQPVGSPLSLECTVEGTSNPNLYWYRQAAGRGLQLLFYSVGIGQISSEVPQNLSASRPQDRQFILSSKKLLLSDSGFYLCACFTPGGYTFGSGTRLTVV.

J is TRBJ2-3 and V is TRBV11-3; TRBD2 matches 13 bases. The CDR3 is 16 amino acids. CDR1 is SGHNT, CDR2 YENEEA, per germline. With V trimmed by 6 bases and J by 1 base, 4 bases remained unmatched. The DNA of the CDR3 is TGTGCCAGCAGTTCGGGGACTAGCGGGGGCACAGATACGCAGTATTTT. It yields the protein CASSSGTSGGTDTQYF.